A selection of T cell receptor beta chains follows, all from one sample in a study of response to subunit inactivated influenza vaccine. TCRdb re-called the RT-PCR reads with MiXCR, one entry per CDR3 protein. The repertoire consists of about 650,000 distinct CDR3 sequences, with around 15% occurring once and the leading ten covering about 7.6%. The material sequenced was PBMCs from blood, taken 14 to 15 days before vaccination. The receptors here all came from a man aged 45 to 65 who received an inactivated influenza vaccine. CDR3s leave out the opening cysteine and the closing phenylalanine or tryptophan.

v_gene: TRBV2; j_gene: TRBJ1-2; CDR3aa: ASAPLGDSNYGYT
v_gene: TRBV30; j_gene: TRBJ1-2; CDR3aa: AWSVGAYGYT
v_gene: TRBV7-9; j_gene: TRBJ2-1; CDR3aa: ASRLTGLEQF
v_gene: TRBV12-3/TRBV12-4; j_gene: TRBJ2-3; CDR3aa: ASSVNLAGVITDTQY
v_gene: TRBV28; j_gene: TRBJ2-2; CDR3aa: ASMTSRVRTGELF
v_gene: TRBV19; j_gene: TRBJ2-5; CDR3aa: ASSRGHQETQY
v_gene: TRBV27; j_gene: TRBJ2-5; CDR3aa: ASSLSADWKYQETQY
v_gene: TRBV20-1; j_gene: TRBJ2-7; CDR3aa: SARYVGVGYEQY
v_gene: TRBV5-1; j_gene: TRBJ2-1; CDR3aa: ASSFRDNYNEQF
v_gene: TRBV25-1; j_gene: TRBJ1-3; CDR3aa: ASSESTGYTIY
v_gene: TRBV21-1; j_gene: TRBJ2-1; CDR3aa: ARARQGSYNEQF
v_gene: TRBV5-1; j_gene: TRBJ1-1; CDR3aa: ASSDRRGGRWDTEAF
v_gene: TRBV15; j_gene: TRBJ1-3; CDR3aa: ATSNTGTGNTIY
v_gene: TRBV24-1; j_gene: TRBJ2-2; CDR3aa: ATSEGPGQALTGELF
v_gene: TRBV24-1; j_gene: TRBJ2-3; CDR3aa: ATSDGGVRRSTDTQY
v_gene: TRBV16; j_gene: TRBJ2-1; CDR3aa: ASSQGGDRHNEQF
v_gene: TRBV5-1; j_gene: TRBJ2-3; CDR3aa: ASSPGGTSTDTQY
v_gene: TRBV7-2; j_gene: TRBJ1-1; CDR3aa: ASSAEGARGTEAF
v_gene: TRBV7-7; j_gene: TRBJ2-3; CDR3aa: AIQRDSQQY
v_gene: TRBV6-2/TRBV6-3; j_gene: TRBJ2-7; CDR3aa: ASSRMAGAYEQY
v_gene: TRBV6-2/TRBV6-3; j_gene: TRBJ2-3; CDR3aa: ASSNRRLAGDTQY
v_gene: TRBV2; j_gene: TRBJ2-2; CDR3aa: ASRALMTGSNTGELF
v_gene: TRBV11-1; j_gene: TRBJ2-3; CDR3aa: ASRITSGLAGGNTDTQY
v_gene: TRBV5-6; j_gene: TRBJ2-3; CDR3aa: ASSFLDRGGTDTQY
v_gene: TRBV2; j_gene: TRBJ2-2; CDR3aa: ASSGTSGIRNTGELF
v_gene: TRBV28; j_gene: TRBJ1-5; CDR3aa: ASKLQGEFFQPQH
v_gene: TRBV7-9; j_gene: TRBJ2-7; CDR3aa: ASSQVEWFEQY
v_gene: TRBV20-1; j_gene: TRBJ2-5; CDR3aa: SARGGAASGETQY
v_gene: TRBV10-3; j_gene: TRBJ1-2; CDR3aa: ANKGGDGYT
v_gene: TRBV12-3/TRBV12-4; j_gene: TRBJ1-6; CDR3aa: ASSLAAALH
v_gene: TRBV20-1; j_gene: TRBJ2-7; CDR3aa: SARGVASYEQY
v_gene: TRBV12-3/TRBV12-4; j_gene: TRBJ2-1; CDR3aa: ASSFEGKINEQF
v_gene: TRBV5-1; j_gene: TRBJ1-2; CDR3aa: ASSRGQGNYGYT
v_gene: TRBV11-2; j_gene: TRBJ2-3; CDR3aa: ASRRWDQHTDTQY
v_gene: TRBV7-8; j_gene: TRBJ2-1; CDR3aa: ASSPRRDRSYNEQF
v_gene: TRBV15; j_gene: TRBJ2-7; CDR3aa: ATSRDPDRPSYEQY
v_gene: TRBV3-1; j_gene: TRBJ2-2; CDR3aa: ASSPLDGRGRRELF
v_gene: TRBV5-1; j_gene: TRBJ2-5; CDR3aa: ASSHSTGEETQY